The 29 T cell receptor beta chains reported below all come from one sample, sequenced in a study of control samples from healthy donors and cancer patients. Sequenced by immunoSEQ multiplex PCR; TCRdb stores in-frame clones only, minus some. The data show around 59,000 clones, 80% to 95% seen once. The sequenced sample was PBMCs. Receptors were obtained from a man aged 40-55 years with colorectal cancer.

This rearrangement joins TRBV18 to TRBJ1-4, with D uncertain. The CDR3 contains 14 residues. Germline V lookup: CDR1 KGHSH, CDR2 LQKENI. Trimming took off 1 base at V and 5 bases at J, with 8 bases between the two ends. CDR3 DNA sequence: TGTGCCAGCTCACCACTCGCACGGAATGAAAAACTGTTTTTT. This sequence encodes CASSPLARNEKLFF.

The gene calls are TRBV9 and TRBJ2-3; no reliable D call. CDR1 and CDR2 from the germline V gene are SGDLS and YYNGEE. This CDR3 region has 14 residues. V lost 0 bases and J lost 4, with 9 bases in between. The CDR3: CASSVGWSSDTQYF. In DNA, the CDR3 is TGTGCCAGCAGCGTAGGCTGGAGCTCAGATACGCAGTATTTT. The whole variable domain, filled in from reference TRBV9 and TRBJ2-3, reads DSGVTQTPKHLITATGQRVTLRCSPRSGDLSVYWYQQSLDQGLQFLIQYYNGEERAKGNILERFSAQQFPDLHSELNLSSLELGDSALYFCASSVGWSSDTQYFGPGTRLTVL.

A remark on this clone: A read error may account for a junction end that differs from germline. V and J are TRBV11-3 and TRBJ2-7; 9 bases align to TRBD1. The CDR3 contains 14 residues. Germline CDR1 is SGHNT and CDR2 is YENEEA. The CDR3 region has the DNA TGTGCCAGCAGCTCCCACAGGGGGCCCTACAAGCAGTACTTC. Its protein product is CASSSHRGPYKQYF.

This chain joins TRBV4-2 and TRBJ2-1, with 12 bases fitting TRBD2. Germline CDR1 and CDR2: LGHNA and YNFKEQ. V was clipped by 8 bases and J by 0 bases; unmatched bases: 5. There are 16 residues in the CDR3. The CDR3 nucleotides read TGTGCCAGCGGCCGGACTAGCGGGGACTCCTACAATGAGCAGTTCTTC. The encoded protein is CASGRTSGDSYNEQFF.

The chain employs TRBV9 and TRBJ2-3, with D perhaps TRBD1 (6 bases). The ends were cut back, 6 bases at V and 2 bases at J, with 16 bases in the middle. The V gene's germline CDR1 is SGDLS and CDR2 YYNGEE. The CDR3 has 15 residues. The CDR3 DNA reads TGTGCCAGCACCCTACAGGGTTCTACCACAGATACGCAGTATTTT. Amino acid sequence: CASTLQGSTTDTQYF.

Only one count was recorded for this clone. J is TRBJ1-1 and V is TRBV7-8; D gene uncertain. Germline V gives CDR1 SGHVS, CDR2 FQNEAQ. This CDR3 spans 13 amino acids. V was cut by 5 bases and J by 2 bases, with 9 bases left in between. The CDR3 sequence: CASSPAFNTEAFF. The CDR3 region has the DNA TGTGCCAGCAGCCCCGCTTTCAACACTGAAGCTTTCTTT.

The V call is TRBV18, the J call TRBJ2-3; TRBD1 matches at 12 bases. CDR1 and CDR2 (germline): KGHSH, LQKENI. The V gene end was trimmed by 5 bases and the J gene end by 5 bases; junction bases not matched to a gene: 5. The CDR3 has 15 amino acids. The CDR3 nucleotides read TGTGCCAGCTCATTCGGGACAGGGGGCAAAGATACGCAGTATTTT. It codes for CASSFGTGGKDTQYF.

This rearrangement joins TRBV11-2 to TRBJ2-7; possibly TRBD2 for D (5 bases). The germline V and J ends were trimmed by 4 bases and 1 base, with 5 bases remaining between them. CDR3 length equals 12 residues. CDR1 and CDR2 from the germline V gene are SGHAT and FQNNGV. CDR3 amino acids: CASSSGSYEQYF. The CDR3 DNA sequence: TGTGCCAGCAGCTCGGGGTCCTACGAGCAGTACTTC.

The J gene is TRBJ1-5, the V gene TRBV21-1; the D call TRBD1 from the table was never checked on the DNA. TRBV21-1 is annotated as a pseudogene. The CDR3 has 14 amino acids. CDR3 nucleotide sequence: TGTGCCAGCAGCAAAGAGCCAGGTAATCAGCCCCAGCATTTT. Protein sequence: CASSKEPGNQPQHF.

This sequence joins TRBV5-1 and TRBJ1-4, with TRBD1 as a possible D gene (6 bases). V gave up 4 bases and J gave up 0 bases, with 13 bases separating them. The CDR3 contains 16 residues. Germline V gene data show CDR1 as SGHRS and CDR2 as YFSETQ. Here the CDR3 reads CASSTLGHSTNEKLFF. DNA for the CDR3: TGCGCCAGCAGCACTCTGGGACACTCAACTAATGAAAAACTGTTTTTT.

V is TRBV7-2 and J is TRBJ2-4; D unresolved. Germline CDR1 and CDR2: SGHTA and FQGNSA. The CDR3 spans 14 residues. V lost 1 base, J lost 0 bases, and 4 bases lay in between. Here the CDR3 DNA reads TGTGCCAGCAGCTTAGGACAAGCCAAAAACATTCAGTACTTC. Encoded protein: CASSLGQAKNIQYF.

V and J are TRBV7-2 and TRBJ1-2, with D possibly matching TRBD1 (6 bases). This CDR3 has 15 residues. Germline CDR1 SGHTA, CDR2 FQGNSA. V shed 2 bases and J shed 6 bases, with 16 bases lying between them. The CDR3 reads CASSLSAGGKNGYTF. CDR3 coding DNA: TGTGCCAGCAGCTTATCTGCGGGGGGCAAGAATGGCTACACCTTC.

This clone was detected a few times. This chain links TRBV7-2 with TRBJ2-3, with a tentative D call TRBD2 (7 bases). This CDR3 spans 15 amino acids. Germline CDR1 reads SGHTA; CDR2 reads FQGNSA. Trimming removed 3 bases from V and 1 base from J, with 11 bases in between. The CDR3, as DNA: TGTGCCAGCAGCTTCGCGGGGGCCCGCACAGATACGCAGTATTTT. Translated, it gives CASSFAGARTDTQYF.

This clone appeared once. The J gene is TRBJ1-1, the V gene TRBV24-1; tentatively, D is TRBD1 (5 bases). V shed 9 bases and J shed 0 bases, with 13 bases lying between them. This CDR3 contains 14 residues. Per the germline V gene, CDR1 is KGHDR and CDR2 is SFDVKD. CDR3 sequence (DNA): TGTGCCACCGGCCCGACAGTTATGAACACTGAAGCTTTCTTT. As protein: CATGPTVMNTEAFF.

The chain couples TRBV7-2 to TRBJ2-1; either TRBD1 or TRBD2 may supply D (5 bases each). V was clipped by 0 bases and J by 10 bases, with 7 bases between them. This CDR3 spans 12 amino acids. Germline V CDR1 and CDR2: SGHTA, FQGNSA. The CDR3 is CASSLAWDEQFF. The CDR3 DNA is TGTGCCAGCAGCTTAGCGTGGGACGAGCAGTTCTTC. The whole variable domain, remainder taken from reference TRBV7-2 and TRBJ2-1, is GAGVSQSPSNKVTEKGKDVELRCDPISGHTALYWYRQSLGQGLEFLIYFQGNSAPDKSGLPSDRFSAERTGGSVSTLTIQRTQQEDSAVYLCASSLAWDEQFFGPGTRLTVL.

The CDR3 coding sequence is TGTGCCTGGAGTGTAGGACGGGGGGGCACAGATACGCAGTATTTT. It encodes CAWSVGRGGTDTQYF. V and J are TRBV30 and TRBJ2-3, with 7 bases identical to TRBD2. Losses at the gene ends were 0 bases for V and 1 base for J; bases not matched to a gene: 4. There are 15 residues in the CDR3. In germline, CDR1 is GTSNPN, CDR2 SVGIG (reference sequence).

This chain joins TRBV5-1 and TRBJ1-1; weak D call: TRBD1 (6 bases). V gave up 0 bases and J gave up 0 bases, with 9 bases separating them. Germline loops: CDR1 SGHRS, CDR2 YFSETQ. This CDR3 spans 15 amino acids. As DNA, the CDR3 is TGCGCCAGCAGCTTGGAGGGGGGCATGAACACTGAAGCTTTCTTT. Its translation is CASSLEGGMNTEAFF.

The genes are TRBV3-1 (or the pseudogene TRBV3-2) and TRBJ1-1; weak D call: TRBD1 (5 bases). This CDR3 comprises 14 residues. V was clipped by 1 base and J by 4 bases, with 10 bases between them. The germline gives CDR1 LGHDT, CDR2 YNNKEL (reference sequence). The CDR3 is CASSQGGGSTEAFF. CDR3 nucleotide sequence: TGTGCCAGCAGCCAAGGTGGGGGGAGCACTGAAGCTTTCTTT.

The rearrangement uses TRBV5-1 and TRBJ1-4, with unresolved D. Germline V gene data show CDR1 as SGHRS and CDR2 as YFSETQ. V was clipped by 2 bases and J by 8 bases, with 10 bases between them. The CDR3 spans 13 residues. CDR3 protein: CASSFQDHEKLFF. The CDR3 nucleotides read TGCGCCAGCAGCTTCCAGGACCACGAAAAACTGTTTTTT.

The chain recombines TRBV6-5 with TRBJ1-6; D might be TRBD1 (6 bases). The CDR3 extends over 15 amino acids. Germline loops: CDR1 MNHEY, CDR2 SVGAGI. V dropped 3 bases and J dropped 10 bases, with 16 bases sitting between them. CDR3 loop: CASSYYDRLDSPLHF. The CDR3 region has the DNA TGTGCCAGCAGTTATTACGACAGGCTCGACTCACCCCTCCACTTT.

Turning to this clone: In this CDR3 the conserved last residue, phenylalanine or tryptophan, is missing, so a read error is likely. The DNA is omitted, as the CDR3 cannot be located on it reliably, and the CDR3 follows TCRdb's listing. CDR3 protein: CASSLGGA. The chain joins TRBV5-8 to TRBJ2-7. Counting both end residues, the CDR3 totals 8 amino acids. Germline lookup yields CDR1 SGHTS and CDR2 YDEGEE.

This clone was observed once. The chain is built from TRBV5-4 and TRBJ2-1; D gene uncertain. Per germline, CDR1 SGHNT and CDR2 YYREEE (reference sequence). The CDR3 loop spans 14 amino acids. V was cut by 0 bases and J by 5 bases, with 9 bases left in between. The CDR3 DNA follows: TGTGCCAGCAGCTTGGGGGGTCAGAACAATGAGCAGTTCTTC. This gives the protein CASSLGGQNNEQFF.

The chain carries TRBV5-1 and TRBJ2-7; D not resolved. V gave up 0 bases and J gave up 0 bases, with 4 bases separating them. The CDR3 has 13 amino acids. CDR1 and CDR2 from the germline V gene are SGHRS and YFSETQ. CDR3 in amino acids: CASSLAGSYEQYF. The CDR3, as DNA: TGCGCCAGCAGCTTGGCCGGCTCCTACGAGCAGTACTTC.

This chain connects TRBV5-1 to TRBJ2-6, with D tentatively TRBD1 (6 bases). This CDR3 contains 17 residues. Trimming shortened V by 1 base and J by 0 bases, and 11 bases separated the two germline ends. Germline assignment: CDR1 SGHRS and CDR2 YFSETQ. In DNA form, the CDR3 reads TGCGCCAGCAGCTTGACAGGGAACCCCTCTGGGGCCAACGTCCTGACTTTC. Its protein product is CASSLTGNPSGANVLTF.

The chain carries TRBV9 and TRBJ2-7, with a tentative D call TRBD2 (7 bases). This CDR3 region has 15 residues. Deletions cut 6 bases from V and 0 bases from J, with 16 bases between. Germline V lookup: CDR1 SGDLS, CDR2 YYNGEE. This CDR3 reads CASNKGGGLSYEQYF. DNA for the CDR3: TGTGCCAGCAACAAAGGCGGGGGCCTCTCCTACGAGCAGTACTTC.

The gene calls are TRBV12-3 or TRBV12-4 and TRBJ1-1; 7 bases are a match to TRBD1. Losses at the gene ends were 5 bases for V and 6 bases for J; bases not matched to a gene: 6. The CDR3 has 13 residues. CDR3 loop: CASSPRGAAEAFF. CDR3 in DNA: TGTGCCAGCAGTCCCAGGGGGGCCGCTGAAGCTTTCTTT.

The chain couples TRBV5-4 to TRBJ2-3; possible D gene TRBD2, 6 bases. The V end was cut by 3 bases, the J end by 6 bases, with 20 bases between. Germline assignment: CDR1 SGHNT and CDR2 YYREEE (reference sequence). CDR3 length equals 16 residues. CDR3 DNA: TGTGCCAGCAGCTCGGTACTAGCTGACGGATCGGATACGCAGTATTTT. It is translated as CASSSVLADGSDTQYF. Filled out from reference TRBV5-4 and TRBJ2-3, the complete variable domain reads ETGVTQSPTHLIKTRGQQVTLRCSSQSGHNTVSWYQQALGQGPQFIFQYYREEENGRGNFPPRFSGLQFPNYSSELNVNALELDDSALYLCASSSVLADGSDTQYFGPGTRLTVL.

The V call is TRBV6-1, the J call TRBJ1-2; the match to TRBD1 covers 8 bases. The CDR3 extends over 15 amino acids. CDR1 is MNHNS and CDR2 is SASEGT in the germline V gene. V lost 3 bases and J lost 7; bases outside the gene matches: 10. This CDR3 reads CASSETRGQGGGYTF. For the CDR3, the DNA is TGTGCCAGCAGTGAGACCAGGGGGCAAGGTGGTGGCTACACCTTC.

The chain employs TRBV30 and TRBJ1-2, with D possibly being TRBD1 (6 bases). CDR3 size: 13 residues. Germline loops: CDR1 GTSNPN, CDR2 SVGIG (reference sequence). With 1 base removed from V and 2 bases from J, the gap between germline ends came to 8 bases. In nucleotides, the CDR3 is TGTGCCTGGAGTGCCGGGACAAACTATGGCTACACCTTC. Protein product: CAWSAGTNYGYTF.